This paragraph covers one TCR beta chain sequence. As yet, its antigen is unknown. Trimming took 3 bases from V and 8 from J, leaving 11 bases between them. This CDR3 is 13 amino acids long. Germline CDR1 and CDR2: KGHSH and LQKENI. Libraries were prepared by immunoSEQ multiplex PCR; TCRdb keeps only in-frame clonotypes and omits some of them. The sample holds about 180,000 clones; approximately 88% are singletons and the top ten take 1.5% to 2%. The data stem from a study of T cell responses to AZD1222 COVID-19 vaccine. Whole-study findings and limits: CD4 TCRs covered the whole spike, strongest at regions 160-218 and 743-854.

The material was peripheral blood, obtained on day 0 of AZD1222 vaccination. This chain uses TRBV18 with TRBJ2-1; D possibly corresponds to TRBD1 (5 bases). The TCR originated in an adult in good health. The DNA of the CDR3 is TGTGCCAGCTCACCTCGAGCCAGGGATGAGCAGTTCTTC. Encoded protein: CASSPRARDEQFF. Combining the CDR3 with reference TRBV18 and TRBJ2-1 gives the whole variable domain NAGVMQNPRHLVRRRGQEARLRCSPMKGHSHVYWYRQLPEEGLKFMVYLQKENIIDESGMPKERFSAEFPKEGPSILRIQQVVRGDSAAYFCASSPRARDEQFFGPGTRLTVL.